This T cell receptor (beta chain) is drawn from a study of T cells in Graves' hyperthyroidism and ophthalmopathy. RNA transcripts served as the template for amplifying TCR beta CDR3 regions. The HTBI primer set was used in a first-round RT-PCR of the TCR CDR3. TCRdb passed the multiplex PCR reads through MiXCR, listing each CDR3 protein once. The repertoire has a few hundred thousand distinct CDR3 sequences, around 43% of them found once; the top ten carry around 47%. This clonotype was seen more than once but under ten times. V dropped 3 bases and J dropped 7 bases, with 12 bases sitting between them. The length of the CDR3 is 14 residues. Per germline, CDR1 SGHTA and CDR2 FQGNSA.

The rearrangement links TRBV7-2 to TRBJ2-2; tentative D call: TRBD2 (6 bases). This sequence was found in an adult woman with Graves' disease, either hyperthyroidism or ophthalmopathy (not recorded which). The sample was peripheral blood or thyroid tissue (not recorded which). This chain's CDR3 is CASSFTGVRGELFF. As DNA, the CDR3 is TGTGCCAGCAGCTTTACGGGGGTGCGCGGGGAGCTGTTTTTT.